This T cell receptor (beta chain) was sequenced during a study of OX40 agonist ivuxolimab in advanced cancers. Whole-study context: Prior anti-PD-1, anti-PD-L1 or anti-CTLA-4 therapy was allowed; 30% to 40% had some. Three patients showed partial responses: one hepatocellular carcinoma and two cutaneous melanoma cases.

Method: immunoSEQ multiplex PCR; TCRdb's copy keeps in-frame clones and lacks some. The table shows 29,000 or so clones, with approximately 90% occurring only once. Sequencing used CD4+ or CD8+ T cells sorted from blood, obtained in a trial of the OX40 agonist ivuxolimab. The receptor was isolated from an adult with an advanced solid tumor such as melanoma, head and neck, liver or kidney cancer.

The CDR3 DNA sequence: TGCGCCAGCAGCCTCCAAGGGTCCTACGAGCAGTACTTC. Translated, it gives CASSLQGSYEQYF. The chain uses TRBV4-1 and TRBJ2-7, with no clear D. Germline V CDR1 and CDR2: MGHRA, YSYEKL. The CDR3 runs to 13 residues. The ends were cut back, 4 bases at V and 1 base at J, with 8 bases in the middle.